This TCR beta chain comes out of a study of early T cells in non-severe SARS-CoV-2 infection. Looking at the study overall: Sequenced material consisted of bulk RNA (from unsorted whole blood), and chains were unpaired. Study-level findings and limits: VDJdb matches were skewed toward anti-spike CD8 T cell responses.

Individual cDNA molecules received unique molecular identifiers during library preparation. TCRdb itself ran the 5' RACE reads through MiXCR, one entry per CDR3 protein. The sample has approximately 71,000 distinct CDR3 sequences, over 10% seen once. At least ten counts were recorded for this clonotype. Its antigen is still unknown. The source material was whole blood, sampled at baseline. The receptor was derived from an adult who was a healthcare worker with PCR-confirmed SARS-CoV-2 infection or an uninfected control (not recorded which).

The CDR3 reads CSVERGTGGANEQFF. The CDR3 bases are TGCAGCGTTGAACGGGGGACAGGGGGCGCGAATGAGCAGTTCTTC. This chain uses TRBV29-1 with TRBJ2-1, with 12 nucleotides matching TRBD1. There are 15 residues in the CDR3. Trimming at V came to 2 bases and at J to 7 bases, leaving 6 bases not matched to a gene. Per germline, CDR1 SQVTM and CDR2 ANQGSEA.